This TCR beta chain was sequenced during a study of blood T cell repertoires in COVID-19 (dated by TCRdb to 2020 to 2021). With regard to the full study: Samples covering the acute and convalescent phases of COVID-19 were provided by collaborators in the United States, Italy and Spain. The prospective study material was composed of cDNA or gDNA derived from T cells, B-cell-depleted T cells, or PBMCs. Deeply sampled blood TCRbeta repertoires from subjects exposed to, actively infected with, or recovered from COVID-19 were included in the dataset. The repertoires were made available in a free public database intended to serve as a resource for research on the immune response to SARS-CoV-2. Samples came from the ongoing ImmuneRACE study (first 160 participants) plus 1,254 subjects from 6 global collaborators. Sample metadata almost always included a de-identified subject ID, COVID-19 status, age in years and sex. Where available, HLA class I and class II types were obtained from metadata supplied by the sample provider rather than from assay-based typing. What the research found in general, with its limitations: The amount of clinical and demographic metadata varied by source and participant and was provided uncurated.

The V end gives up 6 bases and the J end 8 bases, leaving 7 bases in the junction not matched to a gene. There are 13 amino acids in the CDR3, from cysteine to phenylalanine inclusive. Of all the DNA, just the CDR3 is kept, 39 bases in frame from base 1. CDR1 and CDR2 are drawn from the germline V gene (reference sequence): LNHDA, SQIVND. TCRbeta CDR3 regions were amplified from genomic DNA using the immunoSEQ Assay, a bias-controlled multiplex PCR. As for how the authors treated the data: Within the assay, amplification of reference gene primers was used to estimate how many nucleated cells each sample contained. Sequence reads were collapsed and filtered to measure the absolute abundance of every unique TCRbeta CDR3 rearrangement. For each sample, productive Simpson clonality was calculated as the square root of Simpson's diversity index over productive rearrangements. Entries here come from immuneACCESS through TCRdb and include only in-frame sequences with V and J called. Some clones fail to appear in such tables; in the studies checked, an unresolved V gene covers under half of the shortfall, and the cause of the remainder is unknown. That table gives V, J and clone size, and the DNA gave D and trimming. The sample data list fewer than 130,000 clones, and approximately 62% of these were observed just once. The ten largest clones represent roughly 6% of the sample.

Whole blood was collected in K2EDTA tubes by collaborating institutions according to the institutions' own protocols. For TCRbeta analysis, collaborators shipped samples in one of three forms: frozen whole blood, isolated PBMCs, or DNA extracted from either of those sample types. Concerning this clone itself: Its specific antigen is unknown. Qualities for individual bases were not recorded, and no much larger clone is one base off.

The V gene is TRBV19 and the J gene is TRBJ2-4, and TRBD2 matches 7 of the central bases. The clonotype originates from an older man with acute or convalescent COVID-19. The source material was peripheral blood. The DNA sequence is TGTGCCAGTAGCGTCAAACGGGGGGACATTCAGTACTTC. It specifies CASSVKRGDIQYF.